Below, one T cell receptor (beta chain) is given with its context. What it recognizes is unknown. These data originate in a study of cytomegalovirus exposure and HLA in healthy donors. Broader study findings: Researchers had no immune exposure information except CMV serostatus available. Most subjects' HLA-A and HLA-B alleles were reportedly predicted from TCR beta sequences.

This CDR3 spans 14 amino acids. V shed 4 bases and J 5 bases; nucleotides not matched to a gene: 3. Germline V lookup: CDR1 SGHRS, CDR2 YFSETQ. The PCR was carried out with 60 Vbeta primers and 13 Jbeta primers. Libraries were prepared by immunoSEQ multiplex PCR; TCRdb keeps only in-frame clonotypes and omits some of them. The sample contains some 77,000 clones, about 80% of which appear only once. Source material: PBMCs. The TCR originated in a woman aged 40 to 50 in good health and CMV-seronegative. This chain joins TRBV5-1 and TRBJ1-5, with 10 positions matching TRBD1. The CDR3 nucleotides are TGCGCCAGCAGCCCCGGACAGGGGGATCAGCCCCAGCATTTT. Residues: CASSPGQGDQPQHF. The full variable domain, with the rest looked up from reference TRBV5-1 and TRBJ1-5, is KAGVTQTPRYLIKTRGQQVTLSCSPISGHRSVSWYQQTPGQGLQFLFEYFSETQRNKGNFPGRFSGRQFSNSRSEMNVSTLELGDSALYLCASSPGQGDQPQHFGDGTRLSIL.